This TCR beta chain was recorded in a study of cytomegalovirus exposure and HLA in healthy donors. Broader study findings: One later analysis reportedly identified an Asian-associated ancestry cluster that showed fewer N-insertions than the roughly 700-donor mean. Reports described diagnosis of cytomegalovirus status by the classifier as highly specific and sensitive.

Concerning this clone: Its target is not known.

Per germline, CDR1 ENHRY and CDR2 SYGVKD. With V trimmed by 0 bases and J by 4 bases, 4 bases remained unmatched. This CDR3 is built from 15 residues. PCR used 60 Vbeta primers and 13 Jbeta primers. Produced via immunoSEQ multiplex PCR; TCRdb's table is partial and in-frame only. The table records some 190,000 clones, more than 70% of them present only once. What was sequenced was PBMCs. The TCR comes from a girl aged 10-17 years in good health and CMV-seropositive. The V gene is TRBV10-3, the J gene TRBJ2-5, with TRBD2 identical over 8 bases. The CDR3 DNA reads TGTGCCATCAGTGAGTCGACTAGCGCCGGAGAGACCCAGTACTTC. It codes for CAISESTSAGETQYF.